This T cell receptor beta chain was documented in a study of cytomegalovirus exposure and HLA in healthy donors. About this clone itself: The antigen is not known.

Researchers ran the PCR with 60 Vbeta and 13 Jbeta primers. Sequencing used immunoSEQ multiplex PCR; TCRdb keeps in-frame clones, though not all of them. The sample gives 160,000 or so clones, 65% to 85% of which show up once; roughly 6.3% is in the top ten. Germline V lookup: CDR1 GTSNPN, CDR2 SVGIG (reference sequence). The CDR3 covers 12 residues. V lost 6 bases to trimming and J lost 4 bases, with 12 bases between them. Broader study findings: Analyses of presence and absence presupposed an approximately uniform sequencing depth across donors. Prior analysis indicated that the majority of TCR beta V segments exhibited productivity approximately 87% or approximately 30% of the time.

The TCR was taken from a male donor in good health and CMV-seropositive. The gene calls are TRBV30 and TRBJ2-5; maybe TRBD2 (6 bases). Sequencing was performed on PBMCs. CDR3 loop: CACTSSGETQYF. The CDR3 DNA reads TGTGCCTGCACTAGCAGCGGAGAGACCCAGTACTTC.